The 25 T cell receptor beta chains presented below share a single source sample, sequenced in a study of blood T cell repertoires in COVID-19. Generated by immunoSEQ multiplex PCR, the TCRdb table keeps only in-frame clones and is missing some. The sample consists of hundreds of thousands of clones, over 65% of them appearing once. The specimen was peripheral blood. The origin of the receptors is a woman in her 70s with active or convalescent COVID-19.

The V call is TRBV14, the J call TRBJ2-6, with D maybe TRBD1 (6 bases). Germline V lookup: CDR1 SGHDN, CDR2 FVKESK. The CDR3 length is 15 residues. V shed 3 bases and J shed 4 bases, with 10 bases lying between them. CDR3 in DNA: TGTGCCAGCAGCCACAGGGGCCTCGGGGCCAACGTCCTGACTTTC. Amino acids: CASSHRGLGANVLTF.

Worth noting for this clone: Other DNA sequences from this sample encode an identical CDR3 as well. The V gene is TRBV6-5, the J gene TRBJ1-2; D is unclear. Germline loops: CDR1 MNHEY, CDR2 SVGAGI. The CDR3 totals 13 residues. The germline V and J ends were trimmed by 2 bases and 2 bases, with 6 bases remaining between them. The CDR3 spells CASSYGTNYGYTF. CDR3 coding DNA: TGTGCCAGCAGTTACGGCACCAACTATGGCTACACCTTC.

This clone occurred a few times. The chain combines TRBV29-1 with TRBJ1-2; a possible D gene is TRBD1 (5 bases). The CDR3 covers 13 residues. Trimming took 3 bases from V and 6 from J, leaving 14 bases between them. Germline loops: CDR1 SQVTM, CDR2 ANQGSEA. The CDR3 reads CSVEGHPGDGYTF. The CDR3 region has the DNA TGCAGCGTTGAGGGGCACCCCGGCGATGGCTACACCTTC.

This sequence joins TRBV6-2 or TRBV6-3 and TRBJ1-5, with 9 bases fitting TRBD1. The germline V gene encodes CDR1 MNHEY and CDR2 SVGEGT. The trim removed 6 bases at V and 4 bases at J, leaving 7 bases unmatched. The CDR3 runs 15 residues. The CDR3 DNA is TGTGCCAGCAGCCAACGACAGGGGGGAAATCAGCCCCAGCATTTT. Amino acids: CASSQRQGGNQPQHF.

This clone has only one observation. This chain connects TRBV19 to TRBJ2-6, with 7 positions matching TRBD1. Germline CDR1 LNHDA, CDR2 SQIVND (reference sequence). The junction had 4 bases not matched to a gene; V was cut back by 4 bases and J by 1 base. This CDR3 spans 16 amino acids. The chain's CDR3 is CASSRDSSSGANVLTF. The DNA for the CDR3 is TGTGCCAGTAGTAGGGACAGTTCATCTGGGGCCAACGTCCTGACTTTC.

The chain links TRBV4-2 to TRBJ1-3; TRBD1 agrees at 8 bases. CDR1 and CDR2 (germline): LGHNA, YNFKEQ. V lost 3 bases, J lost 0 bases, and 10 bases stayed unmatched. CDR3 length: 18 amino acids. CDR3 loop: CASSQGTGLVYSGNTIYF. The CDR3 DNA is TGTGCCAGCAGCCAGGGGACAGGTCTCGTTTACTCTGGAAACACCATATATTTT.

The chain couples TRBV2 to TRBJ2-3, with 9 bases fitting TRBD2. This CDR3 is 14 amino acids long. The germline V gene encodes CDR1 SNHLY and CDR2 FYNNEI. V gave up 3 bases and J gave up 4 bases; unmatched junction bases: 2. CDR3 protein: CASSEREGADTQYF. The CDR3 DNA follows: TGTGCCAGCAGTGAGCGGGAGGGCGCAGATACGCAGTATTTT.

V usage is TRBV4-2 and J usage is TRBJ2-3; 9 bases match TRBD2. The germline gives CDR1 LGHNA, CDR2 YNFKEQ. V dropped 0 bases and J dropped 2; count of bases not matched to a gene: 9. The CDR3 is 18 amino acids. DNA of the CDR3: TGTGCCAGCAGCCAAGATCGAGCGGGGGGACCCGTCACAGATACGCAGTATTTT. It is translated as CASSQDRAGGPVTDTQYF.

This clone was found once. The chain joins TRBV7-2 to TRBJ2-7; tentative D call: TRBD1 (6 bases). Trimming took 1 base from V and 7 from J, leaving 23 bases between them. The CDR3 runs to 17 residues. Germline V gives CDR1 SGHTA, CDR2 FQGNSA. The CDR3 is CASSLVPRGRTPSEQYF. For the CDR3, the DNA is TGTGCCAGCAGCTTAGTCCCCAGGGGCAGGACCCCTTCTGAGCAGTACTTC.

The chain links TRBV7-9 to TRBJ2-7, with 9 bases fitting TRBD1. The germline gives CDR1 SEHNR, CDR2 FQNEAQ (reference sequence). The CDR3 contains 15 residues. With V trimmed by 5 bases and J by 5 bases, 10 bases remained unmatched. CDR3 sequence (DNA): TGTGCCAGCAGCGTACCGGGACAGGGTCGAAACGAGCAGTACTTC. It yields the protein CASSVPGQGRNEQYF. Full variable domain (outside the CDR3, taken from reference TRBV7-9 and TRBJ2-7): DTGVSQNPRHKITKRGQNVTFRCDPISEHNRLYWYRQTLGQGPEFLTYFQNEAQLEKSRLLSDRFSAERPKGSFSTLEIQRTEQGDSAMYLCASSVPGQGRNEQYFGPGTRLTVT.

The gene calls are TRBV7-9 and TRBJ1-1; tentative D call: TRBD1 (5 bases). The germline V gene encodes CDR1 SEHNR and CDR2 FQNEAQ (reference sequence). CDR3 length: 11 residues. V dropped 8 bases and J dropped 1 base, with 5 bases sitting between them. CDR3 DNA: TGTGCCAGCGACAGGAACACTGAAGCTTTCTTT. It translates to CASDRNTEAFF.

This clone was counted a single time. The V call is TRBV9, the J call TRBJ2-7, with D possibly TRBD2 on 6 matching bases. Deletions cut 4 bases from V and 0 bases from J, with 14 bases between. CDR3 length equals 15 residues. CDR1 and CDR2 from the germline V gene are SGDLS and YYNGEE. As DNA, the CDR3 is TGTGCCAGCAGCCCCACCGGGACTGCCTCCTACGAGCAGTACTTC. Protein sequence: CASSPTGTASYEQYF. Complete variable domain (other parts from reference TRBV9 and TRBJ2-7): DSGVTQTPKHLITATGQRVTLRCSPRSGDLSVYWYQQSLDQGLQFLIQYYNGEERAKGNILERFSAQQFPDLHSELNLSSLELGDSALYFCASSPTGTASYEQYFGPGTRLTVT.

The chain employs TRBV6-5 and TRBJ1-5, with a weak D call TRBD1 (6 bases). V lost 2 bases, J lost 6 bases, and 11 bases lay in between. Germline V gives CDR1 MNHEY, CDR2 SVGAGI. CDR3 length: 14 amino acids. CDR3 bases: TGTGCCAGCAGTTACGTACAGGGTGTTCAGCCCCAGCATTTT. This codes for CASSYVQGVQPQHF.

This clone has just a few counts. The chain uses TRBV7-9 and TRBJ2-2; weak D call: TRBD1 (6 bases). The V gene lost 5 bases and the J gene lost 7 bases, with 20 bases spanning the gap. The CDR3 loop spans 16 amino acids. Germline V lookup: CDR1 SEHNR, CDR2 FQNEAQ (reference sequence). CDR3 DNA: TGTGCCAGCAGCGATAGACAGGTTGCCCTTGGCGGGGAGCTGTTTTTT. It is translated as CASSDRQVALGGELFF. The whole variable domain, filled in from reference TRBV7-9 and TRBJ2-2, reads DTGVSQNPRHKITKRGQNVTFRCDPISEHNRLYWYRQTLGQGPEFLTYFQNEAQLEKSRLLSDRFSAERPKGSFSTLEIQRTEQGDSAMYLCASSDRQVALGGELFFGEGSRLTVL.

The chain has TRBV5-1 and TRBJ1-6, with 11 bases identical to TRBD1. The CDR3 contains 15 residues. Germline-derived CDR1 and CDR2 are SGHRS and YFSETQ. J lost 7 bases, V lost 1 base, and 1 base had no gene match. The CDR3: CASSLRTGGNSPLHF. The CDR3 nucleotides are TGCGCCAGCAGCTTGAGGACAGGGGGCAATTCACCCCTCCACTTT.

This rearrangement joins TRBV7-9 to TRBJ2-7; possible D gene TRBD2, 5 bases. Trimming took 5 bases from V and 7 from J, leaving 15 bases between them. Germline V gene sequence: CDR1 SEHNR, CDR2 FQNEAQ (reference sequence). This CDR3 is 13 amino acids long. DNA of the CDR3: TGTGCCAGCAGCCAACCGGACTCCTCGGAGCAGTACTTC. Protein: CASSQPDSSEQYF.

V gene TRBV9 combines with J gene TRBJ1-1; 9 bases fit TRBD1. The junction had 2 bases not matched to a gene; V was cut back by 3 bases and J by 5 bases. Germline V gives CDR1 SGDLS, CDR2 YYNGEE. This CDR3 has 13 amino acids. CDR3 bases: TGTGCCAGCAGCGACAGGGGGCTGACTGAAGCTTTCTTT. Amino acids: CASSDRGLTEAFF.

The gene calls are TRBV5-6 and TRBJ1-2; TRBD1 agrees at 8 bases. CDR1 is SGHDT, CDR2 YYEEEE, per germline. The length of the CDR3 is 13 residues. V lost 5 bases to trimming and J lost 4 bases; unmatched junction nucleotides: 4. CDR3 protein: CASRRTGIYGYTF. DNA of the CDR3: TGTGCCAGCAGAAGGACAGGGATCTATGGCTACACCTTC.

V gene TRBV10-3 combines with J gene TRBJ1-1, with no clear D. The V end was cut by 3 bases, the J end by 1 base, with 12 bases between. The CDR3 totals 15 residues. The germline gives CDR1 ENHRY, CDR2 SYGVKD. The CDR3 DNA sequence: TGTGCCATCAGTGACTACTCCGGAGGGAACACTGAAGCTTTCTTT. Translation: CAISDYSGGNTEAFF.

The chain couples TRBV4-1 to TRBJ1-1; D is perhaps TRBD1 (5 bases). This CDR3 comprises 15 residues. Germline lookup yields CDR1 MGHRA and CDR2 YSYEKL. Trimming pared 4 bases from V and 3 bases from J, leaving 15 bases between. As DNA, the CDR3 is TGCGCCAGCAGCCGCCTCGCAGGGAGGGACACTGAAGCTTTCTTT. Protein: CASSRLAGRDTEAFF.

The chain couples TRBV27 to TRBJ2-1; 8 bases agree with TRBD1. Unmatched junction bases numbered 2, after V lost 6 bases and J lost 1 base. Germline loops: CDR1 MNHEY, CDR2 SMNVEV (reference sequence). The CDR3 consists of 14 residues. The CDR3 DNA reads as TGTGCCAGCAGCCGGGACAGGTCCTACAATGAGCAGTTCTTC. Translating gives CASSRDRSYNEQFF.

The genes are TRBV7-4 and TRBJ1-4, with D unresolved. The CDR3 totals 14 residues. Germline CDR1 reads SGHVT; CDR2 reads SQSDAQ. V was clipped by 4 bases and J by 5 bases, with 11 bases between them. CDR3 in amino acids: CASSSLCGNEKLFF. CDR3 nucleotide sequence: TGTGCCAGCAGCTCCCTGTGCGGGAATGAAAAACTGTTTTTT.

This chain uses TRBV7-2 with TRBJ1-1; D gene unclear. The V gene lost 3 bases and the J gene lost 4 bases, with 9 bases spanning the gap. Germline loops: CDR1 SGHTA, CDR2 FQGNSA. There are 13 residues in the CDR3. Here the CDR3 DNA reads TGTGCCAGCAGCTTTGACTGGCTCACTGAAGCTTTCTTT. Translated: CASSFDWLTEAFF.

This CDR3 is CASSLVGSGYQETQYF. The CDR3 DNA reads TGCGCCAGCAGCTTGGTGGGTAGCGGGTACCAAGAGACCCAGTACTTC. The rearrangement uses TRBV5-1 and TRBJ2-5; 7 bases are shared with TRBD2. The CDR3 length is 16 residues. V dropped 0 bases and J dropped 0; count of bases not matched to a gene: 5. Germline CDR1 and CDR2: SGHRS and YFSETQ.

This chain links TRBV10-3 with TRBJ1-1; D may be TRBD1 (5 bases). The CDR3 is made up of 13 amino acids. V dropped 11 bases and J dropped 1 base, with 14 bases sitting between them. Germline V lookup: CDR1 ENHRY, CDR2 SYGVKD. The CDR3 loop is CASGGDSNTEAFF. The CDR3 DNA is TGTGCCTCTGGGGGGGACTCGAACACTGAAGCTTTCTTT.